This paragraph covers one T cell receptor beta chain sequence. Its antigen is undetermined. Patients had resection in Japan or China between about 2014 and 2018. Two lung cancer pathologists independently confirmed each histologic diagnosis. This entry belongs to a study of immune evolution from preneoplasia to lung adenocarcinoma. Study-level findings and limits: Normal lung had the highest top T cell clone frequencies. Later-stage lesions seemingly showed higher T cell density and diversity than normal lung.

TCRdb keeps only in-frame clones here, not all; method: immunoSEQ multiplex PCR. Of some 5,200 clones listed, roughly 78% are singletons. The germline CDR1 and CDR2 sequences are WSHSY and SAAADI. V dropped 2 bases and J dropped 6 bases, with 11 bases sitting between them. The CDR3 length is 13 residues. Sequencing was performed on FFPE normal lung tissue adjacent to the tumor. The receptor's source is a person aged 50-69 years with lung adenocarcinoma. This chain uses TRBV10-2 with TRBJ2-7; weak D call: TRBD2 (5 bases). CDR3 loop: CASSEARSGEQYF. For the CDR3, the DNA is TGCGCCAGCAGTGAGGCAAGGAGCGGCGAGCAGTACTTC.